There are many counts of the clone carrying this T cell receptor beta chain. No antigen is known for it. This sample was taken from a study of Graves' ophthalmopathy and Graves' hyperthyroidism. The study, taken as a whole, reports: Predictions made by the model for ophthalmopathy progression reached just over 70% sensitivity and around 72% specificity.

The CDR3 runs 11 residues. CDR1 is SQVTM, CDR2 ANQGSEA, per germline. The V end lost 6 bases, the J end lost 1 base, and 6 bases lay between the germline ends. The authors amplified TCR beta CDR3 regions from RNA transcripts. An initial RT-PCR round employing HTBI primers preceded a second-round multiplex PCR. MiXCR was run by TCRdb on the multiplex PCR reads, yielding one entry per CDR3 protein. The repertoire consists of about 210,000 distinct CDR3 sequences, with 25% to 30% occurring once and the leading ten covering about 9.1%. The J gene is TRBJ1-1, the V gene TRBV29-1; D ambiguous. This TCR was sampled from a man aged 50 or older with Graves' ophthalmopathy. Sample: peripheral blood. The CDR3 loop is CSVLGNTEAFF. In nucleotides, the CDR3 is TGCAGCGTCCTCGGGAACACTGAAGCTTTCTTT.